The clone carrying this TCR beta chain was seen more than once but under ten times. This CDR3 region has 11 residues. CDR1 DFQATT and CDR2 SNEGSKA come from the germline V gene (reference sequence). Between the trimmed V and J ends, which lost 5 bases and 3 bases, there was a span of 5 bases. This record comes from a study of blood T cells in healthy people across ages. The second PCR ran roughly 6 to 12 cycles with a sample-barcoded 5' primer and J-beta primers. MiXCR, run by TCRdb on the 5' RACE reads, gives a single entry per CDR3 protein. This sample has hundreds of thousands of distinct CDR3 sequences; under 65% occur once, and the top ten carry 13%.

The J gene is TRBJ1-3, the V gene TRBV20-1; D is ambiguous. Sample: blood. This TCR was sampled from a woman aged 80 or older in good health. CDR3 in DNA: TGCAGTGCTCTGAATGGAAACACCATATATTTT. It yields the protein CSALNGNTIYF.